Shown below are 19 T cell receptor beta chains from a single sample sequenced in a study of T cell responses to AZD1222 COVID-19 vaccine. Method: immunoSEQ multiplex PCR; TCRdb's copy keeps in-frame clones and lacks some. The profile shows about 89,000 clones, 75% to 95% of them singletons. The sequenced sample was peripheral blood, obtained 28 days after the second AZD1222 dose. The receptors come from an adult who received the AZD1222 COVID-19 vaccine.

The chain combines TRBV18 with TRBJ2-7; tentatively, D is TRBD2 (6 bases). Trimming pared 3 bases from V and 4 bases from J, leaving 13 bases between. The germline gives CDR1 KGHSH, CDR2 LQKENI. There are 14 residues in the CDR3. CDR3 protein: CASSPDGGSYEQYF. Here the CDR3 DNA reads TGTGCCAGCTCACCGGACGGAGGGAGTTACGAGCAGTACTTC.

CDR3 DNA: TGTGCCAGCAGCCACCCCGGGTTCGAGCAGTACTTC. Translation gives CASSHPGFEQYF. This chain uses TRBV7-8 with TRBJ2-7; D not resolved. In germline, CDR1 is SGHVS, CDR2 FQNEAQ. V lost 5 bases and J 6 bases, leaving 11 bases between the germline ends. The CDR3 has 12 residues.

The chain joins TRBV12-1 to TRBJ2-7; TRBD2, the table's D call, lacks a check against the DNA. TRBV12-1 counts as a pseudogene. The CDR3 sequence is 13 residues long. For the CDR3, the DNA is TGTGCCAGCAGCGTCTCGGAGGGTTACGAGCAGTACTTC. This translates into CASSVSEGYEQYF.

In its sample, this clone was seen once. CDR3 in DNA: TGTGCCAGCAGCTCACCGACTTTGAACACTGAAGCTTTCTTT. Protein sequence: CASSSPTLNTEAFF. The chain combines TRBV11-2 with TRBJ1-1; D is unclear. Per germline, CDR1 SGHAT and CDR2 FQNNGV. The CDR3 runs to 14 residues. The germline V and J ends were trimmed by 4 bases and 0 bases, with 9 bases remaining between them.

This clone was seen once. The chain recombines TRBV2 with TRBJ1-2, with 8 bases identical to TRBD1. This CDR3 is 12 amino acids long. Germline assignment: CDR1 SNHLY and CDR2 FYNNEI. J was trimmed by 7 bases and V by 6 bases; bases with no gene match: 4. The CDR3 bases are TGTGCCAGCAGGGCGGACAGGGTTGGCTACACCTTC. Amino acid sequence: CASRADRVGYTF.

The gene calls are TRBV3-1 (or the pseudogene TRBV3-2) and TRBJ2-7; either TRBD1 or TRBD2 may supply D (5 bases each). The V gene lost 0 bases and the J gene lost 0 bases, with 12 bases spanning the gap. The germline CDR1 and CDR2 sequences are LGHDT and YNNKEL (reference sequence). This CDR3 is 16 amino acids long. CDR3 sequence: CASSQDGAGYSYEQYF. In DNA, the CDR3 is TGTGCCAGCAGCCAAGATGGGGCGGGTTACTCCTACGAGCAGTACTTC.

This clone was recorded only once. The V call is TRBV7-8, the J call TRBJ2-1; 8 bases agree with TRBD2. Germline-derived CDR1 and CDR2 are SGHVS and FQNEAQ. The CDR3 spans 17 residues. Losses at the gene ends were 1 base for V and 2 bases for J; bases not matched to a gene: 7. CDR3 residues: CASSLDLAGRTYNEQFF. As DNA, the CDR3 is TGTGCCAGCAGCTTAGATCTAGCGGGTAGGACCTACAATGAGCAGTTCTTC.

The chain combines TRBV5-1 with TRBJ1-1; D not certain. Trimming took off 4 bases at V and 5 bases at J, with 15 bases between the two ends. Germline assignment: CDR1 SGHRS and CDR2 YFSETQ. CDR3 length: 14 amino acids. The CDR3 here is CASSLGPGGTEAFF. The CDR3 bases are TGCGCCAGCAGCCTGGGCCCCGGCGGGACTGAAGCTTTCTTT.

J is TRBJ2-1 and V is TRBV5-1, with 8 bases that match TRBD2. The CDR3 has 16 residues. Germline-derived CDR1 and CDR2 are SGHRS and YFSETQ. After removal of 0 bases from V and 1 base from J, the junction contained 3 bases not matched to a gene. The CDR3 DNA sequence: TGCGCCAGCAGCTTGGACGGCGGGAGGTCCTACAATGAGCAGTTCTTC. This encodes CASSLDGGRSYNEQFF.

J is TRBJ1-1 and V is TRBV30; TRBD1 agrees at 8 bases. This CDR3 is built from 14 residues. CDR1 GTSNPN and CDR2 SVGIG come from the germline V gene (reference sequence). The V segment lost 2 bases and the J segment 4 bases; nucleotides outside the gene matches: 6. CDR3 DNA: TGTGCCTGGAGTCGGGCAGGGGGCGTCACTGAAGCTTTCTTT. It yields the protein CAWSRAGGVTEAFF.

V is TRBV7-8 and J is TRBJ1-1; D is undetermined. This CDR3 has 16 amino acids. Germline-derived CDR1 and CDR2 are SGHVS and FQNEAQ. Between the trimmed V and J ends, which lost 2 bases and 7 bases, there was a span of 20 bases. CDR3 bases: TGTGCCAGCAGCTTATTCGCACGAGTCCGGCCGGGTGAAGCTTTCTTT. Its protein product is CASSLFARVRPGEAFF.

The chain carries TRBV19 and TRBJ1-6, with 10 positions matching TRBD1. The trim removed 8 bases at V and 6 bases at J, leaving 4 bases unmatched. This CDR3 has 14 amino acids. The germline V gene encodes CDR1 LNHDA and CDR2 SQIVND (reference sequence). CDR3 in amino acids: CASGQGELNSPLHF. CDR3 coding DNA: TGTGCCAGTGGACAGGGGGAACTTAATTCACCCCTCCACTTT.

The V and J genes are TRBV28 and TRBJ2-7; tentative D call: TRBD2 (6 bases). The germline V and J ends were trimmed by 5 bases and 6 bases, with 17 bases remaining between them. Germline V gene lookup returns CDR1 MDHEN and CDR2 SYDVKM. The CDR3 sequence is 14 residues long. CDR3 nucleotides: TGTGCCAGCAGTCATTCCCTAGCGATTCGCGAGCAGTACTTC. Protein product: CASSHSLAIREQYF.

This sequence joins TRBV6-6 and TRBJ1-5, with D possibly matching TRBD1 (6 bases). The V gene's germline CDR1 is MNHNY and CDR2 SVGAGI (reference sequence). The CDR3 covers 15 residues. V lost 7 bases, J lost 2 bases, and 15 bases lay in between. The CDR3 coding sequence is TGTGCCAGCACCCAGGGGCAGGGCGGCAATCAGCCCCAGCATTTT. Encoded protein: CASTQGQGGNQPQHF.

The chain links TRBV5-1 to TRBJ2-7; D may match TRBD1 or TRBD2 (5 bases each). This CDR3 is 14 amino acids long. Germline CDR1 is SGHRS and CDR2 is YFSETQ. The V end was cut by 0 bases, the J end by 6 bases, with 13 bases between. The CDR3 DNA follows: TGCGCCAGCAGCTTGGGTGGCATCGGGGCCGAGCAGTACTTC. This codes for CASSLGGIGAEQYF.

V and J are TRBV3-1 (or the pseudogene TRBV3-2) and TRBJ1-2, with D tentatively TRBD1 (5 bases). The CDR3 spans 16 residues. Between the trimmed V and J ends, which lost 4 bases and 2 bases, there was a span of 17 bases. The V gene's germline CDR1 is LGHDT and CDR2 YNNKEL (reference sequence). In nucleotides, the CDR3 is TGTGCCAGCAGCCCAACCGGAAGACAGACAAACTATGGCTACACCTTC. This codes for CASSPTGRQTNYGYTF.

This clone appeared a few times. The chain combines TRBV3-1 (or the pseudogene TRBV3-2) with TRBJ2-3; 14 bases line up with TRBD2. Germline V gene sequence: CDR1 LGHDT, CDR2 YNNKEL (reference sequence). With V trimmed by 4 bases and J by 4 bases, 4 bases remained unmatched. The length of the CDR3 is 16 residues. The CDR3 bases are TGTGCCAGCAGCCGGGGACTAGCGGGGGAATCAGATACGCAGTATTTT. Translation gives CASSRGLAGESDTQYF.

The V gene is TRBV5-1, the J gene TRBJ1-4; D is perhaps TRBD1 (6 bases). This CDR3 spans 15 amino acids. The germline V gene has CDR1 SGHRS and CDR2 YFSETQ. V dropped 4 bases and J dropped 7 bases, with 17 bases sitting between them. This CDR3 is CASSTATGFGEKLFF. Here the CDR3 DNA reads TGCGCCAGCAGCACCGCAACAGGGTTCGGTGAAAAACTGTTTTTT.

The gene calls are TRBV6-5 and TRBJ1-1; D is undetermined. The CDR3 has 13 residues. Per the germline V gene, CDR1 is MNHEY and CDR2 is SVGAGI. The V gene lost 6 bases and the J gene lost 0 bases, with 8 bases spanning the gap. The CDR3 region is CASRDGLNTEAFF. CDR3 nucleotide sequence: TGTGCCAGCAGAGACGGATTGAACACTGAAGCTTTCTTT.